This T cell receptor (beta chain) was identified in a study of control samples from healthy donors and cancer patients. This CDR3 is built from 13 residues. The V and J ends lost 5 bases and 6 bases respectively, with 10 bases between them. TCRdb keeps only in-frame clones here, not all; method: immunoSEQ multiplex PCR. The table lists approximately 130,000 clones, around 87% of them singletons. The V and J genes are TRBV12-3 or TRBV12-4 and TRBJ2-2, with D perhaps assigned TRBD1 or TRBD2 (5 bases each). The sample comprised blood. This TCR was recovered from a man in his 60s in good health. The CDR3 coding sequence is TGTGCCAGCAGTCTAGGGACCCCCGGGGAGCTGTTTTTT. Encoded protein: CASSLGTPGELFF.